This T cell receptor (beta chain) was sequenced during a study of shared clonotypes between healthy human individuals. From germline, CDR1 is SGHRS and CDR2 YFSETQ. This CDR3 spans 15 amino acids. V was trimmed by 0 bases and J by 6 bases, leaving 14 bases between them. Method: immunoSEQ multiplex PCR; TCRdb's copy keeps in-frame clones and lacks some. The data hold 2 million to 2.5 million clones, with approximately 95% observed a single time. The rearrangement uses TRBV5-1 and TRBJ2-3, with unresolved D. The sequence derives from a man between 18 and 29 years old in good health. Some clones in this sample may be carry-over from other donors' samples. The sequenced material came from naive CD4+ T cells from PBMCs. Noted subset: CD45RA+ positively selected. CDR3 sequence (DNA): TGCGCCAGCAGCTTGGCCGACATCATCTCGGATACGCAGTATTTT. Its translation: CASSLADIISDTQYF.